This is a list of T cell receptor beta chains from one sample in a study of T cell responses to AZD1222 COVID-19 vaccine. Using immunoSEQ multiplex PCR, the repertoire was profiled, and TCRdb retains in-frame clones only, with some absent. The table has some 100,000 clones, about 86% seen once. Here the sequenced sample was peripheral blood, taken on day 0 of AZD1222 vaccination. The receptors shown here come from an adult in good health. Both conserved end residues are part of each CDR3. Each record gives: CDR3 length, J gene, clone size, V gene, D gene, CDR3 protein, CDR3 DNA. D genes are given only for firm matches. Only part of the rows carry a size: once, few, many, or a class if the clone is expanded.

CDR3 length: 15; J gene: TRBJ1-1; clone size: .; V gene: TRBV28; D gene: TRBD1; CDR3 protein: CASSLRGQGNTEAFF; CDR3 DNA: TGTGCCAGCAGTCTCAGGGGGCAGGGGAACACTGAAGCTTTCTTT
CDR3 length: 13; J gene: TRBJ2-1; clone size: once; V gene: TRBV6-6; D gene: .; CDR3 protein: CASSSTRNNEQFF; CDR3 DNA: TGTGCCAGCAGCTCTACTAGAAACAATGAGCAGTTCTTC
CDR3 length: 17; J gene: TRBJ1-6; clone size: .; V gene: TRBV7-2; D gene: .; CDR3 protein: CASSLAPPTVNNSPLHF; CDR3 DNA: TGTGCCAGCAGCTTAGCCCCCCCGACCGTCAATAATTCACCCCTCCACTTT
CDR3 length: 13; J gene: TRBJ2-7; clone size: .; V gene: TRBV29-1; D gene: .; CDR3 protein: CSVEEGHKYEQYF; CDR3 DNA: TGCAGCGTTGAAGAGGGACATAAGTACGAGCAGTACTTC
CDR3 length: 13; J gene: TRBJ2-1; clone size: few; V gene: TRBV28; D gene: TRBD2; CDR3 protein: CASSYAGGNEQFF; CDR3 DNA: TGTGCCAGCAGTTACGCGGGGGGGAATGAGCAGTTCTTC
CDR3 length: 15; J gene: TRBJ2-7; clone size: .; V gene: TRBV6-5; D gene: .; CDR3 protein: CASRRVGGQSYEQYF; CDR3 DNA: TGTGCCAGCAGGCGCGTGGGGGGTCAGAGCTACGAGCAGTACTTC
CDR3 length: 11; J gene: TRBJ2-1; clone size: .; V gene: TRBV20-1; D gene: .; CDR3 protein: CSANLVNEQFF; CDR3 DNA: TGCAGTGCCAATTTAGTGAATGAGCAGTTCTTC
CDR3 length: 14; J gene: TRBJ2-1; clone size: .; V gene: TRBV11-2; D gene: .; CDR3 protein: CASSRIRTDNEQFF; CDR3 DNA: TGTGCCAGCAGCCGAATCAGGACGGACAATGAGCAGTTCTTC
CDR3 length: 14; J gene: TRBJ2-2; clone size: .; V gene: TRBV11-2; D gene: .; CDR3 protein: CASSTLANTGELFF; CDR3 DNA: TGTGCCAGCAGCACCCTAGCGAACACCGGGGAGCTGTTTTTT
CDR3 length: 12; J gene: TRBJ2-5; clone size: .; V gene: TRBV6-2/TRBV6-3; D gene: .; CDR3 protein: CASSYGGKTQYF; CDR3 DNA: TGTGCCAGCAGTTACGGGGGGAAGACCCAGTACTTC
CDR3 length: 15; J gene: TRBJ2-5; clone size: .; V gene: TRBV5-1; D gene: TRBD1; CDR3 protein: CASVPTGGRTETQYF; CDR3 DNA: TGCGCCAGCGTCCCGACAGGGGGGAGGACGGAGACCCAGTACTTC
CDR3 length: 15; J gene: TRBJ1-2; clone size: .; V gene: TRBV7-2; D gene: .; CDR3 protein: CASSLEGRPLDGYTF; CDR3 DNA: TGTGCCAGCAGCTTAGAGGGCAGACCGCTGGATGGCTACACCTTC
CDR3 length: 13; J gene: TRBJ1-1; clone size: .; V gene: TRBV5-1; D gene: TRBD1; CDR3 protein: CASSSTGDTEAFF; CDR3 DNA: TGCGCCAGCAGCTCGACAGGGGACACTGAAGCTTTCTTT
CDR3 length: 16; J gene: TRBJ1-1; clone size: .; V gene: TRBV5-1; D gene: TRBD1; CDR3 protein: CASSLGAQGANTEAFF; CDR3 DNA: TGCGCCAGCAGCTTGGGAGCGCAGGGGGCGAACACTGAAGCTTTCTTT
CDR3 length: 17; J gene: TRBJ2-7; clone size: .; V gene: TRBV29-1; D gene: TRBD2; CDR3 protein: CSVLRQRASGSFYEQYF; CDR3 DNA: TGCAGCGTTCTCCGACAGCGCGCTAGCGGGAGTTTCTACGAGCAGTACTTC
CDR3 length: 15; J gene: TRBJ2-1; clone size: once; V gene: TRBV9; D gene: .; CDR3 protein: CASSVRLVSPDEQFF; CDR3 DNA: TGTGCCAGCAGCGTAAGACTAGTTTCTCCGGATGAGCAGTTCTTC
CDR3 length: 14; J gene: TRBJ1-6; clone size: .; V gene: TRBV28; D gene: .; CDR3 protein: CASSLGEELVPLHF; CDR3 DNA: TGTGCCAGCAGTTTAGGCGAAGAGCTGGTACCCCTCCACTTT
CDR3 length: 14; J gene: TRBJ2-5; clone size: .; V gene: TRBV10-3; D gene: .; CDR3 protein: CAISEVPNQETQYF; CDR3 DNA: TGTGCCATCAGTGAGGTACCAAACCAAGAGACCCAGTACTTC
CDR3 length: 13; J gene: TRBJ2-3; clone size: .; V gene: TRBV10-3; D gene: TRBD1; CDR3 protein: CAIMGQGTDTQYF; CDR3 DNA: TGTGCCATCATGGGACAGGGGACAGATACGCAGTATTTT
CDR3 length: 13; J gene: TRBJ2-3; clone size: .; V gene: TRBV18; D gene: TRBD1; CDR3 protein: CASSLEWDSTQYF; CDR3 DNA: TGTGCCAGCTCACTCGAATGGGACAGTACGCAGTATTTT
CDR3 length: 17; J gene: TRBJ2-1; clone size: .; V gene: TRBV7-3; D gene: TRBD2; CDR3 protein: CASSLLGGGPSYNEQFF; CDR3 DNA: TGTGCCAGCAGCTTATTGGGGGGAGGGCCCTCCTACAATGAGCAGTTCTTC
CDR3 length: 12; J gene: TRBJ1-4; clone size: .; V gene: TRBV19; D gene: .; CDR3 protein: CASKGGLEKLFF; CDR3 DNA: TGTGCCAGTAAGGGGGGCCTTGAAAAACTGTTTTTT
CDR3 length: 12; J gene: TRBJ2-5; clone size: .; V gene: TRBV11-2; D gene: .; CDR3 protein: CASSLTQETQYF; CDR3 DNA: TGTGCCAGCAGCTTAACTCAAGAGACCCAGTACTTC
CDR3 length: 15; J gene: TRBJ1-6; clone size: .; V gene: TRBV10-3; D gene: .; CDR3 protein: CAISARIGGDSPLHF; CDR3 DNA: TGTGCCATCAGTGCGCGCATAGGGGGGGATTCACCCCTCCACTTT
CDR3 length: 12; J gene: TRBJ1-2; clone size: .; V gene: TRBV28; D gene: .; CDR3 protein: CASSSGVDGYTF; CDR3 DNA: TGTGCCAGCAGTTCAGGGGTCGATGGCTACACCTTC
CDR3 length: 15; J gene: TRBJ1-2; clone size: .; V gene: TRBV3-1/TRBV3-2; D gene: .; CDR3 protein: CASSYREGSLYGYTF; CDR3 DNA: TGTGCCAGCAGCTATCGTGAGGGGTCCCTCTATGGCTACACCTTC
CDR3 length: 16; J gene: TRBJ2-1; clone size: .; V gene: TRBV16; D gene: .; CDR3 protein: CASSRPYRGTYNEQFF; CDR3 DNA: TGTGCCAGCAGCCGCCCGTATAGGGGAACCTACAATGAGCAGTTCTTC
CDR3 length: 15; J gene: TRBJ2-3; clone size: .; V gene: TRBV3-1/TRBV3-2; D gene: TRBD2; CDR3 protein: CASSHGLAGVDTQYF; CDR3 DNA: TGTGCCAGCAGCCATGGACTAGCGGGAGTAGATACGCAGTATTTT
CDR3 length: 13; J gene: TRBJ1-5; clone size: .; V gene: TRBV27; D gene: .; CDR3 protein: CASRGWDNQPQHF; CDR3 DNA: TGTGCCAGCAGGGGTTGGGACAATCAGCCCCAGCATTTT
CDR3 length: 13; J gene: TRBJ2-1; clone size: .; V gene: TRBV12-3/TRBV12-4; D gene: .; CDR3 protein: CASSLMRDGEQFF; CDR3 DNA: TGTGCCAGCAGTTTAATGCGGGATGGTGAGCAGTTCTTC
CDR3 length: 21; J gene: TRBJ1-6; clone size: .; V gene: TRBV21-1; D gene: .; CDR3 protein: CASSAKPDRESLSSYNSPLHF; CDR3 DNA: TGTGCCAGCAGCGCAAAGCCTGACAGGGAATCACTGAGCTCCTATAATTCACCCCTCCACTTT
CDR3 length: 13; J gene: TRBJ1-1; clone size: .; V gene: TRBV19; D gene: .; CDR3 protein: CASFPRSHTEAFF; CDR3 DNA: TGTGCCAGTTTTCCCAGGTCTCACACTGAAGCTTTCTTT
CDR3 length: 15; J gene: TRBJ1-2; clone size: .; V gene: TRBV28; D gene: .; CDR3 protein: CASSLPGGQNYGYTF; CDR3 DNA: TGTGCCAGCAGTTTACCAGGAGGACAGAACTATGGCTACACCTTC
CDR3 length: 13; J gene: TRBJ2-3; clone size: .; V gene: TRBV6-2/TRBV6-3; D gene: .; CDR3 protein: CASSLRYTDTQYF; CDR3 DNA: TGTGCCAGCAGTCTAAGGTACACAGATACGCAGTATTTT
CDR3 length: 16; J gene: TRBJ1-6; clone size: .; V gene: TRBV5-1; D gene: .; CDR3 protein: CASSSGGRSNNSPLHF; CDR3 DNA: TGCGCCAGCAGCTCCGGCGGCAGATCTAATAATTCACCCCTCCACTTT
CDR3 length: 16; J gene: TRBJ2-5; clone size: .; V gene: TRBV5-1; D gene: TRBD1; CDR3 protein: CASSSRTGRLQETQYF; CDR3 DNA: TGCGCCAGCAGCTCAAGGACAGGGAGACTCCAAGAGACCCAGTACTTC
CDR3 length: 15; J gene: TRBJ1-1; clone size: .; V gene: TRBV7-3; D gene: TRBD1; CDR3 protein: CASSKGGVRNTEAFF; CDR3 DNA: TGTGCCAGCAGCAAAGGGGGCGTAAGGAACACTGAAGCTTTCTTT
CDR3 length: 15; J gene: TRBJ2-2; clone size: .; V gene: TRBV4-1; D gene: .; CDR3 protein: CASSGGTSRTGELFF; CDR3 DNA: TGCGCCAGCAGCGGGGGGACCTCGCGGACCGGGGAGCTGTTTTTT
CDR3 length: 16; J gene: TRBJ2-2; clone size: .; V gene: TRBV7-9; D gene: .; CDR3 protein: CASSFRDPGRAGELFF; CDR3 DNA: TGTGCCAGCAGCTTCCGGGACCCCGGTCGGGCCGGGGAGCTGTTTTTT
CDR3 length: 18; J gene: TRBJ2-1; clone size: .; V gene: TRBV3-1/TRBV3-2; D gene: TRBD2; CDR3 protein: CASSQESGTSGRSDEQFF; CDR3 DNA: TGTGCCAGCAGCCAAGAATCCGGGACTAGCGGGAGGTCCGATGAGCAGTTCTTC
CDR3 length: 14; J gene: TRBJ1-2; clone size: .; V gene: TRBV19; D gene: TRBD1; CDR3 protein: CASSPGQGNYGYTF; CDR3 DNA: TGTGCCAGCTCACCGGGACAGGGGAACTATGGCTACACCTTC
CDR3 length: 17; J gene: TRBJ2-2; clone size: .; V gene: TRBV30; D gene: TRBD2; CDR3 protein: CAWTLYGVAGVTGELFF; CDR3 DNA: TGTGCCTGGACTCTATATGGAGTAGCGGGGGTAACCGGCGAGCTGTTTTTT
CDR3 length: 18; J gene: TRBJ1-5; clone size: few; V gene: TRBV3-1/TRBV3-2; D gene: .; CDR3 protein: CASSQGPDGGVSNQPQHF; CDR3 DNA: TGTGCCAGCAGCCAGGGTCCAGACGGAGGGGTCAGCAATCAGCCCCAGCATTTT
CDR3 length: 14; J gene: TRBJ1-2; clone size: .; V gene: TRBV7-9; D gene: .; CDR3 protein: CASSLASGNYGYTF; CDR3 DNA: TGTGCCAGCAGCTTAGCATCCGGAAACTATGGCTACACCTTC
CDR3 length: 16; J gene: TRBJ1-1; clone size: .; V gene: TRBV10-3; D gene: .; CDR3 protein: CAISESRGQKNTEAFF; CDR3 DNA: TGTGCCATCAGTGAGTCGCGCGGGCAGAAGAACACTGAAGCTTTCTTT
CDR3 length: 13; J gene: TRBJ2-7; clone size: .; V gene: TRBV6-1; D gene: .; CDR3 protein: CASSRDASYEQYF; CDR3 DNA: TGTGCCAGCAGTCGGGACGCCTCCTACGAGCAGTACTTC
CDR3 length: 16; J gene: TRBJ2-1; clone size: .; V gene: TRBV4-1; D gene: TRBD2; CDR3 protein: CASSQVGTSGTDEQFF; CDR3 DNA: TGCGCCAGCAGCCAAGTCGGGACTAGCGGTACCGATGAGCAGTTCTTC
CDR3 length: 14; J gene: TRBJ2-5; clone size: once; V gene: TRBV3-1/TRBV3-2; D gene: TRBD1; CDR3 protein: CASTRDRGGETQYF; CDR3 DNA: TGTGCCAGCACCCGGGACAGGGGTGGGGAGACCCAGTACTTC
CDR3 length: 18; J gene: TRBJ2-3; clone size: .; V gene: TRBV4-3; D gene: TRBD2; CDR3 protein: CASSFSAWTSGSTDTQYF; CDR3 DNA: TGCGCCAGCAGCTTCTCCGCCTGGACTAGCGGTAGCACAGATACGCAGTATTTT
CDR3 length: 14; J gene: TRBJ2-5; clone size: .; V gene: TRBV7-8; D gene: TRBD1; CDR3 protein: CASRDRVSRETQYF; CDR3 DNA: TGTGCCAGCAGGGACAGGGTATCCCGAGAGACCCAGTACTTC
CDR3 length: 17; J gene: TRBJ2-1; clone size: .; V gene: TRBV7-6; D gene: TRBD2; CDR3 protein: CASSWGGGGSSYNEQFF; CDR3 DNA: TGTGCCAGCAGCTGGGGTGGCGGGGGGAGCTCCTACAATGAGCAGTTCTTC
CDR3 length: 15; J gene: TRBJ2-2; clone size: .; V gene: TRBV11-1; D gene: .; CDR3 protein: CASSLRQSNTGELFF; CDR3 DNA: TGTGCCAGCAGCTTACGACAGTCGAACACCGGGGAGCTGTTTTTT
CDR3 length: 12; J gene: TRBJ2-1; clone size: once; V gene: TRBV5-4; D gene: .; CDR3 protein: CASSYTEGRQFF; CDR3 DNA: TGTGCCAGCAGCTACACCGAAGGGCGGCAGTTCTTC
CDR3 length: 15; J gene: TRBJ1-5; clone size: .; V gene: TRBV6-5; D gene: TRBD1; CDR3 protein: CASSYSTGGGQPQHF; CDR3 DNA: TGTGCCAGCAGTTACTCGACAGGGGGAGGGCAGCCCCAGCATTTT
CDR3 length: 13; J gene: TRBJ1-5; clone size: .; V gene: TRBV6-2/TRBV6-3; D gene: .; CDR3 protein: CASSYGSNQPQHF; CDR3 DNA: TGTGCCAGCAGTTATGGAAGCAATCAGCCCCAGCATTTT